Following are 21 T cell receptor beta chains from one sample sequenced in a study of cytomegalovirus exposure and HLA in healthy donors. 60 Vbeta and 13 Jbeta primers were used in PCR. Data came from immunoSEQ multiplex PCR; TCRdb stores just in-frame clones and leaves some out. The sample includes 150,000 to 200,000 clones, roughly 77% of them seen just once. Sequenced sample: PBMCs. The receptors come from a woman aged 40-49 years in good health and CMV-seropositive.

The chain uses TRBV19 and TRBJ1-1, with a tentative D call TRBD1 (5 bases). The CDR3 totals 15 residues. Germline V gene lookup returns CDR1 LNHDA and CDR2 SQIVND (reference sequence). Trimming left V 7 bases short and J 5 bases short, with 20 bases between. CDR3 amino acids: CASTPRSQGGTEAFF. Written as DNA, the CDR3 is TGTGCCAGTACCCCTAGAAGTCAGGGAGGAACTGAAGCTTTCTTT.

This clone occurred a few times. The chain is built from TRBV14 and TRBJ1-1; D is possibly TRBD1 (6 bases). V was cut by 4 bases and J by 6 bases, with 18 bases left in between. CDR3 size: 15 residues. CDR1 and CDR2 (germline): SGHDN, FVKESK. The CDR3: CASSRNRVGVSEAFF. Written as DNA, the CDR3 is TGTGCCAGCAGCCGAAACAGGGTCGGGGTTTCTGAAGCTTTCTTT. The full variable domain, its missing parts supplied by reference TRBV14 and TRBJ1-1, is EAGVTQFPSHSVIEKGQTVTLRCDPISGHDNLYWYRRVMGKEIKFLLHFVKESKQDESGMPNNRFLAERTGGTYSTLKVQPAELEDSGVYFCASSRNRVGVSEAFFGQGTRLTVV.

The genes are TRBV4-1 and TRBJ2-1; TRBD2 aligns across 7 bases. CDR1 is MGHRA, CDR2 YSYEKL, per germline. After removal of 6 bases from V and 5 bases from J, the junction contained 16 bases not matched to a gene. The CDR3 has 17 amino acids. Written as DNA, the CDR3 is TGCGCCAGCAGAGAAACCCGGCGCGGGAGCGGCAACAATGAGCAGTTCTTC. Protein: CASRETRRGSGNNEQFF.

The rearrangement uses TRBV28 and TRBJ2-5; D is possibly TRBD1 (6 bases). Trimming removed 3 bases from V and 3 bases from J, with 11 bases in between. Germline CDR1 is MDHEN and CDR2 is SYDVKM. The CDR3 has 14 amino acids. The DNA for the CDR3 is TGTGCCAGCAGTTTCGGGGACATTGAAGAGACCCAGTACTTC. This sequence encodes CASSFGDIEETQYF.

The chain recombines TRBV5-1 with TRBJ2-5, with TRBD1 matching over 10 bases. The CDR3 is 16 residues long. CDR1 is SGHRS and CDR2 is YFSETQ in the germline V gene. The V and J ends lost 4 bases and 4 bases, in that order; junction bases with no gene match: 10. CDR3 coding DNA: TGCGCCAGCAGCAGACAGGGGGCCCGAGGTAGAGAGACCCAGTACTTC. Its protein product is CASSRQGARGRETQYF.

The V and J genes are TRBV27 and TRBJ2-7; D is perhaps TRBD1 (6 bases). The CDR3 is 14 amino acids. Per the germline V gene, CDR1 is MNHEY and CDR2 is SMNVEV (reference sequence). The V end was cut by 10 bases, the J end by 3 bases, with 19 bases between. CDR3 nucleotide sequence: TGTGCCACATACCACTGGACAGAGGACTACGAGCAGTACTTC. Protein sequence: CATYHWTEDYEQYF.

This clone has a handful of counts. The rearrangement joins TRBV25-1 to TRBJ1-1; a weak D match, TRBD1 (5 bases). Trimming shortened V by 2 bases and J by 4 bases, and 5 bases separated the two germline ends. The length of the CDR3 is 12 residues. Germline-derived CDR1 and CDR2 are MGHDK and SYGVNS. In nucleotides, the CDR3 is TGTGCCAGCAGTGAACAGGGCACTGAAGCTTTCTTT. It encodes CASSEQGTEAFF.

This chain joins TRBV5-4 and TRBJ2-7; TRBD2 matches 7 bases. CDR3 length: 14 amino acids. Per the germline V gene, CDR1 is SGHNT and CDR2 is YYREEE (reference sequence). With V trimmed by 2 bases and J by 2 bases, 4 bases remained unmatched. CDR3 DNA sequence: TGTGCCAGCAGCTTATCAGCGGGGACCTACGAGCAGTACTTC. This translates into CASSLSAGTYEQYF.

A word on this clone: Mismatch with germline at one junction end may stem from a read error. The chain has TRBV15 and TRBJ2-7, with D perhaps matching TRBD1 (7 bases). Looked up from germline, CDR1 is LNHNV and CDR2 is YYDKDF (reference sequence). The CDR3 is made up of 16 amino acids. As DNA, the CDR3 is TGTGCCACCAGCAGAGATCTGGCAGGGGGGCTTTGTAAGCATTACTTC. This encodes CATSRDLAGGLCKHYF.

V is TRBV28 and J is TRBJ1-1; 9 bases are shared with TRBD1. Germline lookup yields CDR1 MDHEN and CDR2 SYDVKM. J lost 5 bases, V lost 4 bases, and 5 bases had no gene match. This CDR3 is built from 14 residues. The CDR3, as DNA: TGTGCCAGCAGTTATACAGGGGGCAAGACTGAAGCTTTCTTT. Translation: CASSYTGGKTEAFF.

This clone was observed a single time. This chain joins TRBV7-3 and TRBJ1-2; 10 bases line up with TRBD1. The CDR3 totals 16 residues. Germline values: CDR1 SGHTA, CDR2 FQGTGA. The V segment lost 4 bases and the J segment 2 bases; nucleotides outside the gene matches: 7. The CDR3 coding sequence is TGTGCCAGCAGCTCCCTGCCGGGACAGGGGAACTATGGCTACACCTTC. Translation: CASSSLPGQGNYGYTF.

The V gene is TRBV7-9, the J gene TRBJ1-6; D possibly corresponds to TRBD1 (6 bases). V was shortened by 1 base and J by 4 bases, with 14 bases between the two germline ends. Germline-derived CDR1 and CDR2 are SEHNR and FQNEAQ (reference sequence). The CDR3 is 17 amino acids. CDR3 nucleotides: TGTGCCAGCAGCTTAGACCTACAGGGAGCGTATAATTCACCCCTCCACTTT. It encodes CASSLDLQGAYNSPLHF. Full variable domain (remainder filled in from reference TRBV7-9 and TRBJ1-6): DTGVSQNPRHKITKRGQNVTFRCDPISEHNRLYWYRQTLGQGPEFLTYFQNEAQLEKSRLLSDRFSAERPKGSFSTLEIQRTEQGDSAMYLCASSLDLQGAYNSPLHFGNGTRLTVT.

The rearrangement uses TRBV28 and TRBJ2-1; 8 positions agree with TRBD2. The CDR3 has 15 amino acids. The trim removed 1 base at V and 4 bases at J, leaving 3 bases unmatched. Germline CDR1 and CDR2: MDHEN and SYDVKM. The CDR3 sequence: CASSLSGRGYNEQFF. The CDR3 region has the DNA TGTGCCAGCAGTTTATCCGGGAGGGGATACAATGAGCAGTTCTTC.

In DNA form, the CDR3 reads TGCGCCAGCAGCCAGGGACTAGCGGGAGGGCAGGGTACGCAGTATTTT. This codes for CASSQGLAGGQGTQYF. The chain has TRBV4-3 and TRBJ2-3; 16 bases line up with TRBD2. V trimming: 3 bases; J trimming: 8 bases; junction bases outside the gene matches: 5. The CDR3 extends over 16 amino acids. Per the germline V gene, CDR1 is LGHNA and CDR2 is YSLEER.

This clone was recorded only once. The V and J genes are TRBV7-3 and TRBJ2-1; 7 bases are a match to TRBD1. There are 15 residues in the CDR3. Germline V lookup: CDR1 SGHTA, CDR2 FQGTGA. The V segment lost 5 bases and the J segment 2 bases; nucleotides outside the gene matches: 6. The CDR3 region is CASSPTGLTYNEQFF. DNA for the CDR3: TGTGCCAGCAGCCCGACAGGGCTAACCTACAATGAGCAGTTCTTC.

This clone was observed once. The V call is TRBV2, the J call TRBJ2-7, with D maybe TRBD2 (6 bases). CDR3 length: 14 amino acids. Trimming removed 6 bases at V and 2 bases at J, with 14 bases between. Germline lookup yields CDR1 SNHLY and CDR2 FYNNEI. The CDR3 DNA follows: TGTGCCAGCAGGCGGGACGCCACCACCTACGAGCAGTACTTC. Residues: CASRRDATTYEQYF.

The chain links TRBV7-9 to TRBJ2-3, with 10 bases identical to TRBD2. Germline V gene data show CDR1 as SEHNR and CDR2 as FQNEAQ (reference sequence). CDR3 length: 14 residues. The V gene end was trimmed by 5 bases and the J gene end by 4 bases; junction bases not matched to a gene: 3. The DNA for the CDR3 is TGTGCCAGCAGCCGCGGACTAGCGGCAGATACGCAGTATTTT. Its translation is CASSRGLAADTQYF. The complete variable domain, with remaining parts taken from reference TRBV7-9 and TRBJ2-3, reads DTGVSQNPRHKITKRGQNVTFRCDPISEHNRLYWYRQTLGQGPEFLTYFQNEAQLEKSRLLSDRFSAERPKGSFSTLEIQRTEQGDSAMYLCASSRGLAADTQYFGPGTRLTVL.

V usage is TRBV4-3 and J usage is TRBJ2-3; 11 bases fit TRBD2. Germline V gene sequence: CDR1 LGHNA, CDR2 YSLEER. This CDR3 has 15 residues. With 4 bases clipped from V and 5 bases from J, the junction kept 5 bases outside the gene matches. The CDR3 nucleotides read TGCGCCAGCAGCCCATCACTAGCGGGAGAAGATACGCAGTATTTT. It codes for CASSPSLAGEDTQYF.

The chain links TRBV5-1 to TRBJ2-1, with TRBD2 identical over 7 bases. V lost 2 bases to trimming and J lost 6 bases; unmatched junction nucleotides: 5. The CDR3 has 14 amino acids. Germline V gene data show CDR1 as SGHRS and CDR2 as YFSETQ. The CDR3 loop is CASSFLAGPNEQFF. In DNA, the CDR3 is TGCGCCAGCAGCTTCTTAGCGGGTCCCAATGAGCAGTTCTTC.

This clone is a singleton in its sample. This sequence joins TRBV18 and TRBJ1-1; D ambiguous. The germline gives CDR1 KGHSH, CDR2 LQKENI. Trimming left V 6 bases short and J 1 base short, with 9 bases between. The CDR3 runs 13 residues. The DNA of the CDR3 is TGTGCCAGCTCCCGAAACGGGAACACTGAAGCTTTCTTT. Its translation is CASSRNGNTEAFF. Filled out from reference TRBV18 and TRBJ1-1, the complete variable domain reads NAGVMQNPRHLVRRRGQEARLRCSPMKGHSHVYWYRQLPEEGLKFMVYLQKENIIDESGMPKERFSAEFPKEGPSILRIQQVVRGDSAAYFCASSRNGNTEAFFGQGTRLTVV.

The rearrangement joins TRBV6-1 to TRBJ1-2, with a weak D call TRBD1 (6 bases). With 6 bases removed from V and 4 bases from J, the gap between germline ends came to 15 bases. This CDR3 is built from 14 residues. Per germline, CDR1 MNHNS and CDR2 SASEGT. The CDR3 region is CASSPEGGGYGYTF. As DNA, the CDR3 is TGTGCCAGCAGCCCGGAGGGGGGGGGCTATGGCTACACCTTC.